This TCR beta chain was sequenced for a study of shared clonotypes between healthy human individuals. General study findings and limits: Having only a few donors restricted how much genetic and exposure-history diversity was captured.

At the deep level, the assay was run. Genomic DNA of every subset was divided equally among multiple immunoSEQ plates. This table comes from immunoSEQ multiplex PCR, and its TCRdb copy is limited to in-frame clones, with some not included. The data contain a few hundred thousand clones, 79% of them singletons. Worth noting for this clone: Its target is unknown.

Only Caucasian adults living in Nashville, Tennessee served as donors. Germline values: CDR1 SNHLY, CDR2 FYNNEI. V lost 6 bases to trimming and J lost 3 bases; unmatched junction nucleotides: 6. CDR3 length equals 15 residues. The sequenced sample was PBMCs. This sequence was found in a middle-aged woman in good health. Some clones in this sample may be carry-over from other donors' samples. V and J are TRBV2 and TRBJ2-1, with 9 bases aligning to TRBD1. DNA for the CDR3: TGTGCCAGCAGAGCGGACAGGGGAAACTACAATGAGCAGTTCTTC. As protein: CASRADRGNYNEQFF.